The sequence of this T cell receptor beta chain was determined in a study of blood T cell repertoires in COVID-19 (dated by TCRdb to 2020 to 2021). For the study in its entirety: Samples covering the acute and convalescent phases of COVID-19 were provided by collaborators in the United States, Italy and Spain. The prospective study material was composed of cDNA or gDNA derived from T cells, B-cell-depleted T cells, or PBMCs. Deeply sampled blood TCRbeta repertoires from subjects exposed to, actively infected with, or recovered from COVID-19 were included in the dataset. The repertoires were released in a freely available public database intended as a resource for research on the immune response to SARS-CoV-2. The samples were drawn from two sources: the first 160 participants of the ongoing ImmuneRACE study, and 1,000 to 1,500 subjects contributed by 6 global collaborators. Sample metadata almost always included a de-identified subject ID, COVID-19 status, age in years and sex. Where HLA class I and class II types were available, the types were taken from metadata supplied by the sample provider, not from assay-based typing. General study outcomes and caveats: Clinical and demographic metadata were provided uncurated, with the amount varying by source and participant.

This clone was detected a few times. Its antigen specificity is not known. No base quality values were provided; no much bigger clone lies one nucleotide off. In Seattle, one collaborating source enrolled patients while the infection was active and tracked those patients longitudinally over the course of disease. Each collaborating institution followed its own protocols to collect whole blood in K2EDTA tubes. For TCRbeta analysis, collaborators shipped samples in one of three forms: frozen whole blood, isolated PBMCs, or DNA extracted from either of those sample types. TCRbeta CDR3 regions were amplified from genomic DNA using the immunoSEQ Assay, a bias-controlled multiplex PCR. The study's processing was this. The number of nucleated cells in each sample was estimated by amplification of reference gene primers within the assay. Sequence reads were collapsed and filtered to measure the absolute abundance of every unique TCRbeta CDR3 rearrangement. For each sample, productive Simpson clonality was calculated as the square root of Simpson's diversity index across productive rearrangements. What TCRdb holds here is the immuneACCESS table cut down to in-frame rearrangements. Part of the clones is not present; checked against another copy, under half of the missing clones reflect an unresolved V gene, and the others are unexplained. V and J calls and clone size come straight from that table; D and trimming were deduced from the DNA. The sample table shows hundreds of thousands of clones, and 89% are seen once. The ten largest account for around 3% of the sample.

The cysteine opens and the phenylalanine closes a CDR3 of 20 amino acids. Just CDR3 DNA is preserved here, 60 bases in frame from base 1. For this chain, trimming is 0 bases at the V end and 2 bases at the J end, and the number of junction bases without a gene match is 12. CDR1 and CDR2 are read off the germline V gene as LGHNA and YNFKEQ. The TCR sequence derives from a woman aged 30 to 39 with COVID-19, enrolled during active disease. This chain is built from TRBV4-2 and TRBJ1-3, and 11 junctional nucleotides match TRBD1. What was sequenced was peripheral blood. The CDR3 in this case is CASSQDVREAGQGAGNTIYF. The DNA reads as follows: TGTGCCAGCAGCCAAGATGTTAGGGAGGCGGGACAGGGGGCTGGAAACACCATATATTTT.